This passage covers 29 T cell receptor beta chains from one sample sequenced in a study of blood T cell repertoires in COVID-19. Clones were read by immunoSEQ multiplex PCR, and TCRdb kept only the in-frame ones, dropping some. The sample shows some 150,000 clones, 65% to 85% of them seen only once. Sequenced sample: peripheral blood. The receptors shown here come from a man aged 60 to 69 with active or convalescent COVID-19.

This clone was recorded a few times. V is TRBV13 and J is TRBJ1-1; a weak D match, TRBD1 (6 bases). CDR3 length: 14 amino acids. The V and J ends lost 2 bases and 4 bases respectively, with 11 bases between them. CDR1 PRHDT and CDR2 FYEKMQ come from the germline V gene (reference sequence). CDR3 bases: TGTGCCAGCAGCTTATTAGGGGGTCCCACTGAAGCTTTCTTT. It encodes CASSLLGGPTEAFF.

Here the CDR3 DNA reads TGTGCCAGCCGCAGGGGCTACACAGATACGCAGTATTTT. This encodes CASRRGYTDTQYF. The chain joins TRBV19 to TRBJ2-3, with a tentative D call TRBD1 (6 bases). The germline V gene has CDR1 LNHDA and CDR2 SQIVND (reference sequence). The V and J ends lost 9 bases and 2 bases respectively, with 12 bases between them. The CDR3 runs 13 residues.

The genes are TRBV7-8 and TRBJ1-2; 10 bases align to TRBD1. CDR1 and CDR2 from the germline V gene are SGHVS and FQNEAQ. Losses at the gene ends were 5 bases for V and 2 bases for J; bases not matched to a gene: 20. The length of the CDR3 is 20 residues. The CDR3 sequence: CASSDRPGTGAPNPNYGYTF. The CDR3 DNA is TGTGCCAGCAGCGACCGTCCCGGGACAGGGGCCCCAAATCCGAACTATGGCTACACCTTC.

The V gene is TRBV5-4, the J gene TRBJ2-1; 7 bases agree with TRBD2. The germline gives CDR1 SGHNT, CDR2 YYREEE (reference sequence). This CDR3 is 14 amino acids long. With 0 bases clipped from V and 9 bases from J, the junction kept 6 bases outside the gene matches. CDR3 amino acids: CASSLAGTKLEQFF. The CDR3 DNA is TGTGCCAGCAGCTTGGCCGGGACTAAACTTGAGCAGTTCTTC.

This clone has a handful of counts. The genes are TRBV9 and TRBJ1-3, with TRBD1 matching over 7 bases. CDR3 length equals 16 residues. Germline V gene sequence: CDR1 SGDLS, CDR2 YYNGEE. V gave up 2 bases and J gave up 0 bases; unmatched junction bases: 5. This CDR3 reads CASSVDRNNSGNTIYF. CDR3 DNA: TGTGCCAGCAGCGTGGACAGGAACAACTCTGGAAACACCATATATTTT.

This chain links TRBV7-3 with TRBJ2-3; TRBD2 matches at 11 bases. The J segment lost 5 bases and the V segment lost 1 base, leaving 2 bases of the junction unmatched. Germline lookup yields CDR1 SGHTA and CDR2 FQGTGA. The CDR3 is made up of 15 amino acids. As DNA, the CDR3 is TGTGCCAGCAGCTTAATAGCGGGAGGGGTAGATACGCAGTATTTT. Translated: CASSLIAGGVDTQYF.

V and J are TRBV28 and TRBJ2-2; 7 bases agree with TRBD1. This CDR3 is 14 amino acids long. From germline, CDR1 is MDHEN and CDR2 SYDVKM. V was pared by 11 bases and J by 0 bases, with 6 bases of the junction left unmatched. As DNA, the CDR3 is TGTGCCGTCCGAGGGGGCGCGAACACCGGGGAGCTGTTTTTT. Translating it yields CAVRGGANTGELFF.

J is TRBJ2-1 and V is TRBV12-3 or TRBV12-4; no definite D call. V was shortened by 5 bases and J by 11 bases, with 10 bases between the two germline ends. The CDR3 extends over 11 amino acids. CDR3 coding DNA: TGTGCCAGCAGTGCCTTGGAGAAGCAGTTCTTC. Its translation: CASSALEKQFF.

DNA of the CDR3: TGTGCCAGCAGCTCACCGGGACAGTTGAATGAAAAACTGTTTTTT. This sequence encodes CASSSPGQLNEKLFF. The V and J genes are TRBV5-8 and TRBJ1-4; TRBD1 agrees at 7 bases. This CDR3 spans 15 amino acids. J gave up 5 bases and V 3 bases, and 7 bases lay outside the gene matches. CDR1 is SGHTS, CDR2 YDEGEE, per germline. Supplemented by reference TRBV5-8 and TRBJ1-4, the full variable domain reads EAGVTQSPTHLIKTRGQQATLRCSPISGHTSVYWYQQALGLGLQFLLWYDEGEERNRGNFPPRFSGRQFPNYSSELNVNALELEDSALYLCASSSPGQLNEKLFFGSGTQLSVL.

V is TRBV6-8 and J is TRBJ1-3; possibly TRBD1 for D (6 bases). Germline V gene sequence: CDR1 MNHGY, CDR2 SAAAGT. The V and J ends lost 6 bases and 3 bases respectively, with 9 bases between them. The CDR3 is made up of 13 amino acids. The CDR3: CASSLQGGNTIYF. The DNA for the CDR3 is TGTGCCAGCAGCCTACAGGGTGGAAACACCATATATTTT.

The chain carries TRBV5-6 and TRBJ1-1, with D perhaps TRBD1 (6 bases). V lost 4 bases and J 7 bases, leaving 17 bases between the germline ends. This CDR3 spans 14 amino acids. Germline CDR1 and CDR2: SGHDT and YYEEEE. This CDR3 is CASSDTGGVIEAFF. The CDR3 region has the DNA TGTGCCAGCAGCGACACGGGGGGCGTTATTGAAGCTTTCTTT.

This chain connects TRBV6-5 to TRBJ2-2, with 9 bases that match TRBD1. The ends lost 10 bases at V and 5 bases at J; junction bases unmatched: 5. Per the germline V gene, CDR1 is MNHEY and CDR2 is SVGAGI. The CDR3 consists of 13 residues. CDR3 amino acids: CATGQGRTGELFF. The CDR3 nucleotides are TGTGCCACCGGACAGGGGAGGACCGGGGAGCTGTTTTTT.

The chain carries TRBV24-1 and TRBJ2-7; D is ambiguous. Between the trimmed V and J ends, which lost 4 bases and 0 bases, there was a span of 6 bases. Germline V CDR1 and CDR2: KGHDR, SFDVKD. The CDR3 loop spans 13 amino acids. CDR3 bases: TGTGCCACCAGTGACCCCTACTCCTACGAGCAGTACTTC. Translated: CATSDPYSYEQYF.

The V call is TRBV27, the J call TRBJ2-1, with TRBD1 as a possible D gene (5 bases). Trimming took off 5 bases at V and 3 bases at J, with 17 bases between the two ends. The CDR3 runs 16 residues. CDR1 is MNHEY, CDR2 SMNVEV, per germline (reference sequence). CDR3 sequence: CASSRTLAPRYNEQFF. The CDR3 DNA reads as TGTGCCAGCAGTCGGACACTTGCCCCCCGCTACAATGAGCAGTTCTTC.

This clone was recorded once. The V gene is TRBV27, the J gene TRBJ1-1; unclear D gene. Looked up from germline, CDR1 is MNHEY and CDR2 is SMNVEV (reference sequence). The length of the CDR3 is 12 residues. Trimming took 2 bases from V and 3 from J, leaving 4 bases between them. In nucleotides, the CDR3 is TGTGCCAGCAGTTTAGAGGACACTGAAGCTTTCTTT. Translation: CASSLEDTEAFF.

The CDR3 region is CATSEPGQQKKLFF. The CDR3 nucleotides are TGTGCCACCAGTGAACCGGGACAGCAGAAAAAACTGTTTTTT. J is TRBJ1-4 and V is TRBV24-1, with 7 bases matching TRBD1. J gave up 9 bases and V 4 bases, and 7 bases lay outside the gene matches. Germline V gene sequence: CDR1 KGHDR, CDR2 SFDVKD. This CDR3 comprises 14 residues.

This clone was observed a few times. The rearrangement links TRBV9 to TRBJ2-7; a possible D gene is TRBD2 (6 bases). The CDR3 has 14 residues. V lost 0 bases, J lost 3 bases, and 10 bases lay in between. The germline V gene encodes CDR1 SGDLS and CDR2 YYNGEE. CDR3: CASSVGAGLYEQYF. The CDR3 DNA reads TGTGCCAGCAGCGTAGGTGCGGGGCTCTACGAGCAGTACTTC.

V gene TRBV28 combines with J gene TRBJ1-2; a weak D match, TRBD1 (6 bases). Germline CDR1 MDHEN, CDR2 SYDVKM. The CDR3 has 14 amino acids. V lost 10 bases and J 7 bases, leaving 22 bases between the germline ends. The CDR3 region has the DNA TGTGCCACCACGTTGGGGGGGGCGCGGGTTGGCTACACCTTC. Its protein is CATTLGGARVGYTF.

This clone was counted a few times. The DNA of the CDR3 is TGTGCCAGCAGCCACCTCTGGGAGGACCCCCCCGAGCAGTACTTC. As protein: CASSHLWEDPPEQYF. V gene TRBV4-2 combines with J gene TRBJ2-7, with D perhaps TRBD2 (6 bases). The CDR3 contains 15 residues. Germline V gene sequence: CDR1 LGHNA, CDR2 YNFKEQ. Trimming shortened V by 3 bases and J by 6 bases, and 18 bases separated the two germline ends.

The gene calls are TRBV7-9 and TRBJ2-1; 13 bases fit TRBD2. Germline assignment: CDR1 SEHNR and CDR2 FQNEAQ (reference sequence). With V trimmed by 5 bases and J by 7 bases, 8 bases remained unmatched. This CDR3 is built from 16 residues. The CDR3 sequence: CASSPSGTSGINEQFF. CDR3 DNA: TGTGCCAGCAGCCCTAGCGGGACTAGCGGGATTAATGAGCAGTTCTTC.

CDR3 DNA sequence: TGTGCCAGTAGCGGGTATAATTCACCCCTCCACTTT. The encoded protein is CASSGYNSPLHF. This chain joins TRBV19 and TRBJ1-6; D call uncertain. The germline V gene has CDR1 LNHDA and CDR2 SQIVND (reference sequence). This CDR3 region has 12 residues. The germline V and J ends were trimmed by 6 bases and 4 bases, with 4 bases remaining between them. The full variable domain, rest sourced from reference TRBV19 and TRBJ1-6, is DGGITQSPKYLFRKEGQNVTLSCEQNLNHDAMYWYRQDPGQGLRLIYYSQIVNDFQKGDIAEGYSVSREKKESFPLTVTSAQKNPTAFYLCASSGYNSPLHFGNGTRLTVT.

The CDR3 sequence: CASSLRGASQPQHF. The CDR3 DNA is TGTGCCAGCAGTTTGCGGGGGGCGAGTCAGCCCCAGCATTTT. J is TRBJ1-5 and V is TRBV28, with a tentative D call TRBD1 (6 bases). This CDR3 contains 14 residues. V dropped 3 bases and J dropped 6 bases, with 12 bases sitting between them. CDR1 MDHEN and CDR2 SYDVKM come from the germline V gene.

This sequence joins TRBV27 and TRBJ1-2; 8 bases are a match to TRBD1. CDR1 is MNHEY, CDR2 SMNVEV, per germline (reference sequence). V gave up 5 bases and J gave up 8 bases; unmatched junction bases: 7. CDR3 length: 13 residues. The CDR3 here is CASSPGQGRGYTF. The DNA for the CDR3 is TGTGCCAGCAGTCCTGGACAGGGACGAGGCTACACCTTC.

The chain recombines TRBV19 with TRBJ1-5; 7 nucleotides match TRBD1. The germline V gene encodes CDR1 LNHDA and CDR2 SQIVND (reference sequence). This CDR3 is built from 14 residues. Unmatched junction bases numbered 11, after V lost 8 bases and J lost 7 bases. The CDR3, as DNA: TGTGCCAGTGGGGTGCAGGGGGGAAGACAGCCCCAGCATTTT. Amino acids: CASGVQGGRQPQHF.

CDR3 sequence reads: CASSTGLGAQYF. The CDR3 DNA is TGTGCCAGCAGCACGGGACTAGGGGCGCAGTATTTT. This chain uses TRBV7-2 with TRBJ2-3, with 8 nucleotides matching TRBD2. Trimming took 5 bases from V and 10 from J; bases not matched to a gene: 5. Per the germline V gene, CDR1 is SGHTA and CDR2 is FQGNSA. There are 12 residues in the CDR3.

This clone was observed a single time. This chain links TRBV11-3 with TRBJ2-2; 10 nucleotides align to TRBD1. The CDR3 totals 17 residues. V shed 4 bases, J shed 4 bases, and the junction held 9 bases outside the gene matches. Germline values: CDR1 SGHNT, CDR2 YENEEA. CDR3 in amino acids: CASSYPGTGERTGELFF. CDR3 in DNA: TGTGCCAGCAGCTACCCCGGGACAGGGGAACGCACCGGGGAGCTGTTTTTT.

The rearrangement links TRBV28 to TRBJ2-7; maybe TRBD1 (6 bases). Trimming stripped 5 bases from V and 3 bases from J, with 14 bases between. The CDR3 runs to 14 residues. In germline, CDR1 is MDHEN, CDR2 SYDVKM. The CDR3 reads CASSAARGNYEQYF. The CDR3 bases are TGTGCCAGCAGTGCCGCCAGGGGTAACTACGAGCAGTACTTC. The variable domain in full, with the rest retrieved from reference TRBV28 and TRBJ2-7, is DVKVTQSSRYLVKRTGEKVFLECVQDMDHENMFWYRQDPGLGLRLIYFSYDVKMKEKGDIPEGYSVSREKKERFSLILESASTNQTSMYLCASSAARGNYEQYFGPGTRLTVT.

V usage is TRBV5-6 and J usage is TRBJ1-3, with a possible D match to TRBD1 (6 bases). The CDR3 is 17 amino acids. With 4 bases removed from V and 5 bases from J, the gap between germline ends came to 22 bases. In germline, CDR1 is SGHDT, CDR2 YYEEEE. CDR3 in amino acids: CASSLGGFGPRRNTIYF. The CDR3 bases are TGTGCCAGCAGCCTAGGGGGTTTCGGACCTCGGCGAAACACCATATATTTT. The whole variable domain, remainder taken from reference TRBV5-6 and TRBJ1-3, is DAGVTQSPTHLIKTRGQQVTLRCSPKSGHDTVSWYQQALGQGPQFIFQYYEEEERQRGNFPDRFSGHQFPNYSSELNVNALLLGDSALYLCASSLGGFGPRRNTIYFGEGSWLTVV.

This chain uses TRBV7-3 with TRBJ1-2; D is perhaps TRBD1 (5 bases). CDR3 length equals 14 residues. Trimming left V 2 bases short and J 5 bases short, with 12 bases between. CDR1 is SGHTA and CDR2 is FQGTGA in the germline V gene. CDR3 in amino acids: CASSLGQAGYGYTF. The CDR3 DNA follows: TGTGCCAGCAGCTTAGGTCAGGCAGGGTATGGCTACACCTTC.